The 26 T cell receptor beta chains reported below all come from one sample, sequenced in a study of blood T cell repertoires in COVID-19. The data were produced by immunoSEQ multiplex PCR, yet TCRdb's version contains in-frame clones alone and is incomplete. The sample has fewer than 350,000 clones, about 89% seen once. Source material: PBMCs or T cells enriched from blood (not recorded which). All receptors come from a man in his 60s who had recovered from COVID-19.

The chain links TRBV6-6 to TRBJ1-4, with D possibly TRBD1 on 6 matching bases. The CDR3 has 14 residues. Trimming took 10 bases from V and 8 from J, leaving 20 bases between them. Germline lookup yields CDR1 MNHNY and CDR2 SVGAGI (reference sequence). CDR3 protein: CATRGPDSTEKLFF. CDR3 sequence (DNA): TGTGCCACCCGAGGACCGGACAGTACCGAAAAACTGTTTTTT.

This chain uses TRBV19 with TRBJ2-1; 10 bases are a match to TRBD1. Germline V lookup: CDR1 LNHDA, CDR2 SQIVND (reference sequence). This CDR3 comprises 16 residues. With V trimmed by 5 bases and J by 9 bases, 13 bases remained unmatched. The CDR3 region has the DNA TGTGCCAGTAGTCCCAGACAGGGGGCGGTTCGGGGTGAGCAGTTCTTC. Its translation is CASSPRQGAVRGEQFF.

The V call is TRBV5-1, the J call TRBJ2-3, with 7 bases lining up with TRBD2. Germline V CDR1 and CDR2: SGHRS, YFSETQ. V shed 1 base and J 6 bases; nucleotides not matched to a gene: 5. CDR3 length equals 14 residues. CDR3 sequence reads: CASSLINSGDTQYF. CDR3 coding DNA: TGCGCCAGCAGCTTGATTAATAGCGGGGATACGCAGTATTTT.

V is TRBV18 and J is TRBJ2-5; D unresolved. Per the germline V gene, CDR1 is KGHSH and CDR2 is LQKENI. This CDR3 has 13 residues. Deletions cut 0 bases from V and 4 bases from J, with 6 bases between. The CDR3 loop reads CASSPPSRETQYF. As DNA, the CDR3 is TGTGCCAGCTCACCACCGAGCCGAGAGACCCAGTACTTC.

This clone was detected only a few times. The rearrangement joins TRBV2 to TRBJ1-2, with 9 bases aligning to TRBD1. J gave up 1 base and V 8 bases, and 5 bases lay outside the gene matches. Germline CDR1 reads SNHLY; CDR2 reads FYNNEI. This CDR3 has 14 amino acids. CDR3 coding DNA: TGTGCCAGCCCGGAGACAGGGGGTAACTATGGCTACACCTTC. Amino acid sequence: CASPETGGNYGYTF.

The chain joins TRBV5-6 to TRBJ2-1; TRBD2 matches at 7 bases. V lost 4 bases to trimming and J lost 2 bases; unmatched junction nucleotides: 9. Per germline, CDR1 SGHDT and CDR2 YYEEEE. This CDR3 comprises 16 residues. CDR3 residues: CASSQLEREPYNEQFF. The CDR3, as DNA: TGTGCCAGCAGCCAGCTCGAGCGGGAACCCTACAATGAGCAGTTCTTC.

The chain joins TRBV7-2 to TRBJ1-4, with a tentative D call TRBD1 (6 bases). Trimming left V 5 bases short and J 8 bases short, with 18 bases between. CDR1 and CDR2 (germline): SGHTA, FQGNSA. This CDR3 spans 15 amino acids. The CDR3 bases are TGTGCCAGCAGCCTCTTTAGGGGGGGCGAGGAAAAACTGTTTTTT. Translated, it gives CASSLFRGGEEKLFF.

The chain has TRBV7-3 and TRBJ1-2, with D uncertain. The V end lost 5 bases, the J end lost 4 bases, and 11 bases lay between the germline ends. The germline V gene encodes CDR1 SGHTA and CDR2 FQGTGA. The CDR3 has 13 residues. CDR3 sequence: CASSPAPGYGYTF. DNA for the CDR3: TGTGCCAGCAGCCCTGCACCGGGCTATGGCTACACCTTC.

V and J are TRBV28 and TRBJ2-7; 10 nucleotides match TRBD2. V shed 4 bases, J shed 6 bases, and the junction held 12 bases outside the gene matches. The CDR3 sequence is 16 residues long. Germline values: CDR1 MDHEN, CDR2 SYDVKM. CDR3 nucleotide sequence: TGTGCCAGCAGTTCCCCCCCCGGGACTAGCGTAGGCGAGCAGTACTTC. This encodes CASSSPPGTSVGEQYF.

The gene calls are TRBV9 and TRBJ2-5; TRBD1 agrees at 9 bases. The V gene's germline CDR1 is SGDLS and CDR2 YYNGEE. The CDR3 extends over 15 amino acids. V was clipped by 0 bases and J by 5 bases; unmatched bases: 5. For the CDR3, the DNA is TGTGCCAGCAGCGTAGGGACAGGGGTCTTGGAGACCCAGTACTTC. This encodes CASSVGTGVLETQYF.

This chain joins TRBV3-1 (or the pseudogene TRBV3-2) and TRBJ2-7, with 10 bases that match TRBD2. This CDR3 region has 15 residues. After removal of 4 bases from V and 6 bases from J, the junction contained 9 bases not matched to a gene. Looked up from germline, CDR1 is LGHDT and CDR2 is YNNKEL (reference sequence). CDR3 sequence (DNA): TGTGCCAGCAGCCTCGGCGTTAGCGGGAGGATCGAGCAGTACTTC. Translating it yields CASSLGVSGRIEQYF.

The chain combines TRBV30 with TRBJ1-5; the D gene is possibly TRBD1 (6 bases). Germline CDR1 and CDR2: GTSNPN and SVGIG (reference sequence). This CDR3 has 13 amino acids. Trimming cost V 3 bases and J 3 bases, with 9 bases left between them. The CDR3 DNA follows: TGTGCCTGGAGCCAGGGGAACAATCAGCCCCAGCATTTT. Its translation is CAWSQGNNQPQHF.

This chain connects TRBV18 to TRBJ1-5; 7 bases align to TRBD1. The CDR3 totals 15 residues. J gave up 2 bases and V 5 bases, and 6 bases lay outside the gene matches. Looked up from germline, CDR1 is KGHSH and CDR2 is LQKENI. For the CDR3, the DNA is TGTGCCAGCTCAGAACAGGGGATGGGCAATCAGCCCCAGCATTTT. As protein: CASSEQGMGNQPQHF.

This clone was recorded a few times. The genes are TRBV7-9 and TRBJ1-2; D unresolved. V lost 3 bases and J lost 5, with 4 bases in between. Germline loops: CDR1 SEHNR, CDR2 FQNEAQ (reference sequence). This CDR3 comprises 11 residues. The CDR3 sequence: CASSFEYGYTF. The CDR3 coding sequence is TGTGCCAGCAGCTTCGAGTATGGCTACACCTTC.

J is TRBJ1-1 and V is TRBV24-1, with a tentative D call TRBD1 (6 bases). V lost 4 bases to trimming and J lost 1 base, with 15 bases between them. The CDR3 spans 16 residues. CDR1 KGHDR and CDR2 SFDVKD come from the germline V gene. CDR3 coding DNA: TGTGCCACCAGTGACTCTAGACAGGCGTCGAACACTGAAGCTTTCTTT. Translated: CATSDSRQASNTEAFF.

The gene calls are TRBV25-1 and TRBJ2-2; 9 bases fit TRBD1. The germline gives CDR1 MGHDK, CDR2 SYGVNS. This CDR3 comprises 17 residues. V dropped 7 bases and J dropped 0; count of bases not matched to a gene: 9. Here the CDR3 reads CASNVPRQGANTGELFF. As DNA, the CDR3 is TGTGCCAGCAACGTGCCTCGACAGGGGGCGAACACCGGGGAGCTGTTTTTT.

The chain employs TRBV5-4 and TRBJ2-7, with D possibly being TRBD1 (5 bases). The CDR3 consists of 13 residues. Trimming pared 3 bases from V and 0 bases from J, leaving 7 bases between. Germline V CDR1 and CDR2: SGHNT, YYREEE (reference sequence). In DNA form, the CDR3 reads TGTGCCAGCAGCTCGGACACCTCCTACGAGCAGTACTTC. It yields the protein CASSSDTSYEQYF. Full variable domain (rest looked up from reference TRBV5-4 and TRBJ2-7): ETGVTQSPTHLIKTRGQQVTLRCSSQSGHNTVSWYQQALGQGPQFIFQYYREEENGRGNFPPRFSGLQFPNYSSELNVNALELDDSALYLCASSSDTSYEQYFGPGTRLTVT.

This sequence joins TRBV6-2 or TRBV6-3 and TRBJ2-7; TRBD2 might be the D (5 bases). The CDR3 is made up of 13 amino acids. The V and J ends lost 4 bases and 2 bases respectively, with 9 bases between them. CDR1 is MNHEY and CDR2 is SVGEGT in the germline V gene. CDR3 protein: CASSLAPTYEQYF. The CDR3 nucleotides read TGTGCCAGCAGTTTAGCGCCTACCTACGAGCAGTACTTC.

On this clone itself: This sample includes further DNA sequences coding for the same CDR3. This rearrangement joins TRBV7-2 to TRBJ1-4; the match to TRBD1 covers 7 bases. The germline V gene encodes CDR1 SGHTA and CDR2 FQGNSA. The CDR3 loop spans 14 amino acids. V was pared by 5 bases and J by 2 bases, with 2 bases of the junction left unmatched. The CDR3 nucleotides read TGTGCCAGCAGCAGGGACAGTACTAATGAAAAACTGTTTTTT. Its translation: CASSRDSTNEKLFF.

The chain has TRBV4-1 and TRBJ2-7; D gene unclear. The CDR3 is made up of 14 amino acids. The ends were cut back, 6 bases at V and 6 bases at J, with 18 bases in the middle. Germline V gene sequence: CDR1 MGHRA, CDR2 YSYEKL. CDR3 sequence reads: CASSSGPMSSEQYF. CDR3 DNA sequence: TGCGCCAGCAGTAGTGGGCCCATGTCCAGCGAGCAGTACTTC.

The chain has TRBV5-1 and TRBJ2-2, with 7 bases matching TRBD2. The J segment lost 4 bases and the V segment lost 6 bases, leaving 12 bases of the junction unmatched. The CDR3 totals 16 residues. CDR1 and CDR2 from the germline V gene are SGHRS and YFSETQ. The CDR3 loop is CASNPIAGTPTGELFF. The CDR3 coding sequence is TGCGCCAGCAATCCGATAGCGGGTACGCCCACCGGGGAGCTGTTTTTT.

The chain recombines TRBV5-1 with TRBJ2-5; 13 bases align to TRBD2. From germline, CDR1 is SGHRS and CDR2 YFSETQ. V lost 3 bases and J lost 2; bases outside the gene matches: 1. This CDR3 region has 15 residues. CDR3 region: CASSSLAGGQETQYF. The CDR3 DNA is TGCGCCAGCAGCTCACTAGCGGGAGGGCAAGAGACCCAGTACTTC. Full variable domain (remainder filled in from reference TRBV5-1 and TRBJ2-5): KAGVTQTPRYLIKTRGQQVTLSCSPISGHRSVSWYQQTPGQGLQFLFEYFSETQRNKGNFPGRFSGRQFSNSRSEMNVSTLELGDSALYLCASSSLAGGQETQYFGPGTRLLVL.

This CDR3 reads CASNPWGVRTDTQYF. Written as DNA, the CDR3 is TGTGCCAGCAACCCGTGGGGAGTCCGCACAGATACGCAGTATTTT. The J gene is TRBJ2-3, the V gene TRBV6-5; perhaps TRBD2 as D (5 bases). V was trimmed by 7 bases and J by 1 base, leaving 15 bases between them. Germline loops: CDR1 MNHEY, CDR2 SVGAGI. CDR3 size: 15 residues.

The CDR3 nucleotides read TGTGCCAGCAGCCTTCGGGGGTTTCGGACTAATGAAAAACTGTTTTTT. This sequence encodes CASSLRGFRTNEKLFF. J is TRBJ1-4 and V is TRBV13, with a tentative D call TRBD1 (5 bases). V lost 5 bases to trimming and J lost 2 bases, with 15 bases between them. Germline CDR1 reads PRHDT; CDR2 reads FYEKMQ (reference sequence). The CDR3 contains 16 residues.

CDR3 region: CASSLGATVGDNSPLHF. CDR3 DNA: TGCGCCAGCAGCTTGGGGGCAACGGTAGGGGATAATTCACCCCTCCACTTT. This chain joins TRBV5-1 and TRBJ1-6; D might be TRBD1 (5 bases). Germline values: CDR1 SGHRS, CDR2 YFSETQ. With 0 bases removed from V and 5 bases from J, the gap between germline ends came to 15 bases. CDR3 length equals 17 residues. Drawing the rest from reference TRBV5-1 and TRBJ1-6, the complete variable domain is KAGVTQTPRYLIKTRGQQVTLSCSPISGHRSVSWYQQTPGQGLQFLFEYFSETQRNKGNFPGRFSGRQFSNSRSEMNVSTLELGDSALYLCASSLGATVGDNSPLHFGNGTRLTVT.

This clone was observed a few times. This chain connects TRBV4-1 to TRBJ1-1, with TRBD1 identical over 7 bases. The V segment lost 4 bases and the J segment 2 bases; nucleotides outside the gene matches: 7. Germline loops: CDR1 MGHRA, CDR2 YSYEKL. CDR3 length equals 15 residues. The CDR3 reads CASSPWTGGNTEAFF. The CDR3 nucleotides are TGCGCCAGCAGCCCTTGGACAGGAGGCAACACTGAAGCTTTCTTT.